A single sample is the source of the 25 T cell receptor beta chains below, sequenced in a study of T cells in Graves' hyperthyroidism and ophthalmopathy. Amplification of TCR beta CDR3 regions used RNA as the template. The HTBI primer set was used in a first-round RT-PCR of the TCR CDR3. TCRdb processed the multiplex PCR reads anew with MiXCR; each CDR3 protein has one entry. The sample records around 530,000 distinct CDR3 sequences, 17% being singletons. The sequencing input was blood. The receptors stem from a young woman with Graves' ophthalmopathy.

This clonotype was seen at least ten times. This chain links TRBV6-2 or TRBV6-3 with TRBJ1-5; D might be TRBD1 (5 bases). CDR1 and CDR2 (germline): MNHEY, SVGEGT. The CDR3 is 15 residues long. V shed 2 bases and J shed 1 base, with 9 bases lying between them. The CDR3 DNA is TGTGCCAGCAGTTACCCGGGGCTCAGCAATCAGCCCCAGCATTTT. Translating it yields CASSYPGLSNQPQHF.

Here the CDR3 DNA reads TGCAGCGTTGTTTTCGGAGATACGCAGTATTTT. This encodes CSVVFGDTQYF. V and J are TRBV29-1 and TRBJ2-3, with D unclear. The CDR3 is made up of 11 amino acids. The germline V and J ends were trimmed by 4 bases and 5 bases, with 7 bases remaining between them. Germline values: CDR1 SQVTM, CDR2 ANQGSEA.

In its sample, this clonotype was seen many times. The V call is TRBV7-9, the J call TRBJ2-1, with 14 bases lining up with TRBD2. V was pared by 5 bases and J by 7 bases, with 7 bases of the junction left unmatched. CDR3 size: 16 residues. Per the germline V gene, CDR1 is SEHNR and CDR2 is FQNEAQ (reference sequence). CDR3 DNA: TGTGCCAGCAGCGCACCCGGGACTAGCGGGGGTAATGAGCAGTTCTTC. Translating it yields CASSAPGTSGGNEQFF.

This clonotype was seen a few times. The gene calls are TRBV5-4 and TRBJ2-1; TRBD2 agrees at 15 bases. CDR3 length equals 17 residues. Looked up from germline, CDR1 is SGHNT and CDR2 is YYREEE (reference sequence). Unmatched junction bases numbered 5, after V lost 4 bases and J lost 3 bases. CDR3 sequence (DNA): TGTGCCAGCAGCAAAGGACTAGCGGGGGGGGACTACAATGAGCAGTTCTTC. It encodes CASSKGLAGGDYNEQFF.

There are many counts of this clonotype. The chain has TRBV3-1 and TRBJ1-1; possibly TRBD1 for D (5 bases). Germline CDR1 LGHDT, CDR2 YNNKEL (reference sequence). This CDR3 region has 15 residues. Trimming removed 1 base from V and 5 bases from J, with 14 bases in between. CDR3 sequence (DNA): TGTGCCAGCAGCCAAGGGGACCGAGATGCGACTGAAGCTTTCTTT. It codes for CASSQGDRDATEAFF.

This clonotype was seen ten or more times. The chain uses TRBV3-1 and TRBJ2-1; possibly TRBD2 for D (5 bases). Germline-derived CDR1 and CDR2 are LGHDT and YNNKEL (reference sequence). The V end was cut by 2 bases, the J end by 15 bases, with 17 bases between. The CDR3 is 13 residues long. CDR3: CASSQSSSSRRFF. The CDR3 DNA is TGTGCCAGCAGCCAATCCTCGTCTAGCCGCAGGTTCTTC.

The table lists this clonotype with a few counts. The chain has TRBV7-9 and TRBJ2-3; 9 positions agree with TRBD2. CDR1 and CDR2 from the germline V gene are SEHNR and FQNEAQ (reference sequence). The CDR3 covers 17 residues. V was pared by 5 bases and J by 6 bases, with 15 bases of the junction left unmatched. CDR3 DNA: TGTGCCAGCAGCCACCCCCCGCGGGAGGGCCCGCCGGATACGCAGTATTTT. Protein: CASSHPPREGPPDTQYF. Based on the CDR3 plus reference TRBV7-9 and TRBJ2-3, the full variable domain is DTGVSQNPRHKITKRGQNVTFRCDPISEHNRLYWYRQTLGQGPEFLTYFQNEAQLEKSRLLSDRFSAERPKGSFSTLEIQRTEQGDSAMYLCASSHPPREGPPDTQYFGPGTRLTVL.

This clonotype was observed many times. The chain carries TRBV7-2 and TRBJ1-1; 7 nucleotides line up with TRBD1. The germline gives CDR1 SGHTA, CDR2 FQGNSA. V shed 5 bases, J shed 8 bases, and the junction held 11 bases outside the gene matches. This CDR3 region has 14 residues. The CDR3 loop is CASSLPRDSGEAFF. CDR3 DNA sequence: TGTGCCAGCAGCCTTCCCCGGGACAGCGGAGAAGCTTTCTTT. Together with reference TRBV7-2 and TRBJ1-1, the CDR3 gives the full variable domain: GAGVSQSPSNKVTEKGKDVELRCDPISGHTALYWYRQSLGQGLEFLIYFQGNSAPDKSGLPSDRFSAERTGGSVSTLTIQRTQQEDSAVYLCASSLPRDSGEAFFGQGTRLTVV.

The rearrangement uses TRBV14 and TRBJ2-5; 9 nucleotides align to TRBD1. Germline V gene data show CDR1 as SGHDN and CDR2 as FVKESK. The CDR3 consists of 15 residues. J lost 4 bases, V lost 1 base, and 4 bases had no gene match. CDR3 in amino acids: CASSQGLDRGETQYF. The CDR3 bases are TGTGCCAGCAGCCAAGGTTTGGACAGGGGAGAGACCCAGTACTTC. The variable domain in full, completed from reference TRBV14 and TRBJ2-5, reads EAGVTQFPSHSVIEKGQTVTLRCDPISGHDNLYWYRRVMGKEIKFLLHFVKESKQDESGMPNNRFLAERTGGTYSTLKVQPAELEDSGVYFCASSQGLDRGETQYFGPGTRLLVL.

This clonotype was seen many times. The J gene is TRBJ2-1, the V gene TRBV7-8; 8 bases fit TRBD2. Trimming cost V 5 bases and J 12 bases; bases outside gene matches: 6. CDR1 SGHVS and CDR2 FQNEAQ come from the germline V gene. This CDR3 has 12 amino acids. Written as DNA, the CDR3 is TGTGCCAGCAGCCCTCCGCGGGGGGCGCAGTTCTTC. It is translated as CASSPPRGAQFF.

The chain uses TRBV28 and TRBJ2-2, with a tentative D call TRBD1 (5 bases). This CDR3 spans 17 amino acids. The germline V gene encodes CDR1 MDHEN and CDR2 SYDVKM. V was pared by 5 bases and J by 1 base, with 17 bases between. CDR3 nucleotides: TGTGCCAGCAGTACGATCAGGGCCGGGTTGAACACCGGGGAGCTGTTTTTT. This translates into CASSTIRAGLNTGELFF.

As for this clonotype: This may be a read error, as it is one base from a much larger clone. The gene calls are TRBV2 and TRBJ2-5; D is uncertain. This CDR3 has 13 residues. Germline V CDR1 and CDR2: SNHLY, FYNNEI. V was trimmed by 4 bases and J by 1 base, leaving 7 bases between them. The DNA of the CDR3 is TGTGCCAGCAGTGGCGTTAGCCAAGAGACCCAGTACTTC. Protein sequence: CASSGVSQETQYF.

There are many counts of this clonotype. The J gene is TRBJ1-1, the V gene TRBV6-5, with D tentatively TRBD1 (5 bases). Germline V gene sequence: CDR1 MNHEY, CDR2 SVGAGI. V was trimmed by 0 bases and J by 0 bases, leaving 11 bases between them. The CDR3 sequence is 16 residues long. CDR3 DNA sequence: TGTGCCAGCAGTTACTCCGCTAGGGGAATGAACACTGAAGCTTTCTTT. Its translation: CASSYSARGMNTEAFF.

This clonotype was seen a handful of times. This chain connects TRBV12-3 or TRBV12-4 to TRBJ1-3; D gene unclear. V lost 7 bases and J 1 base, leaving 14 bases between the germline ends. The CDR3 length is 15 residues. The CDR3 is CASIPPPVSGNTIYF. The CDR3 DNA sequence: TGTGCCAGCATCCCCCCGCCGGTTTCTGGAAACACCATATATTTT.

This rearrangement joins TRBV5-1 to TRBJ2-7; no clear D gene. In germline, CDR1 is SGHRS, CDR2 YFSETQ. The germline V and J ends were trimmed by 3 bases and 5 bases, with 21 bases remaining between them. The length of the CDR3 is 16 residues. CDR3 region: CASSSVIVVRVDEQYF. The CDR3 DNA reads as TGCGCCAGCAGCTCTGTTATTGTTGTTAGGGTTGACGAGCAGTACTTC.

The chain carries TRBV5-6 and TRBJ2-7; D is uncertain. The V gene lost 3 bases and the J gene lost 0 bases, with 10 bases spanning the gap. Germline assignment: CDR1 SGHDT and CDR2 YYEEEE. The CDR3 length is 14 residues. The CDR3 sequence is CASSSSAVSYEQYF. The CDR3 region has the DNA TGTGCCAGCAGCTCTTCGGCAGTCTCCTACGAGCAGTACTTC.

This clonotype came up many times. The chain recombines TRBV12-3 or TRBV12-4 with TRBJ2-7; 11 nucleotides align to TRBD2. This CDR3 has 17 amino acids. J gave up 3 bases and V 5 bases, and 12 bases lay outside the gene matches. The CDR3 nucleotides read TGTGCCAGCAGTAGGCAGGATAGCGGGAGGGCCCACTACGAGCAGTACTTC. Its protein product is CASSRQDSGRAHYEQYF.

This clonotype was counted between two and nine times. The chain links TRBV5-6 to TRBJ1-1; D possibly corresponds to TRBD1 (6 bases). Germline V gives CDR1 SGHDT, CDR2 YYEEEE. Trimming took 4 bases from V and 4 from J, leaving 11 bases between them. The CDR3 runs 13 residues. The CDR3 loop is CASSEQGTTEAFF. The CDR3 nucleotides are TGTGCCAGCAGCGAACAGGGTACCACTGAAGCTTTCTTT.

V usage is TRBV29-1 and J usage is TRBJ2-7, with 8 bases fitting TRBD2. The CDR3 contains 14 residues. CDR1 is SQVTM, CDR2 ANQGSEA, per germline. V trimming: 4 bases; J trimming: 5 bases; junction bases outside the gene matches: 10. CDR3 sequence reads: CSVVGTGGLDEQYF. DNA of the CDR3: TGCAGCGTTGTTGGGACGGGGGGGCTAGACGAGCAGTACTTC.

This clonotype was seen a handful of times. This rearrangement joins TRBV5-4 to TRBJ1-2; 7 bases map to TRBD1. J was trimmed by 8 bases and V by 7 bases; bases with no gene match: 8. CDR1 and CDR2 (germline): SGHNT, YYREEE (reference sequence). The CDR3 runs to 12 residues. The CDR3 DNA is TGTGCCAGCCGGGACAGAGGGGAAGGCTACACCTTC. This gives the protein CASRDRGEGYTF.

This clonotype has a handful of counts. The CDR3 DNA sequence: TGTGCCAGCAGCTTAACGGGGGTGGTCCTTAGCAATCAGCCCCAGCATTTT. This sequence encodes CASSLTGVVLSNQPQHF. This sequence joins TRBV7-2 and TRBJ1-5, with D tentatively TRBD1 (5 bases). The CDR3 has 17 residues. Per the germline V gene, CDR1 is SGHTA and CDR2 is FQGNSA. Between the trimmed V and J ends, which lost 2 bases and 0 bases, there was a span of 14 bases.

This clonotype was detected only a few times. CDR3 in DNA: TGCAGTGCTAGATCCCTAGGGGGACAGACTAATGAAAAACTGTTTTTT. Amino acids: CSARSLGGQTNEKLFF. This chain links TRBV20-1 with TRBJ1-4; 7 bases are a match to TRBD1. The CDR3 covers 16 residues. Germline V gene data show CDR1 as DFQATT and CDR2 as SNEGSKA (reference sequence). The J segment lost 2 bases and the V segment lost 2 bases, leaving 8 bases of the junction unmatched.

J is TRBJ1-3 and V is TRBV7-2; D gene ambiguous. Looked up from germline, CDR1 is SGHTA and CDR2 is FQGNSA. The CDR3 is made up of 14 amino acids. V was cut by 3 bases and J by 2 bases, with 8 bases left in between. The DNA for the CDR3 is TGTGCCAGCAGCTTCGGGATCCCTGGAAACACCATATATTTT. Protein product: CASSFGIPGNTIYF.

The table lists this clonotype with a few counts. This chain connects TRBV30 to TRBJ2-3; 8 bases fit TRBD2. This CDR3 comprises 16 residues. V lost 6 bases and J lost 2; bases outside the gene matches: 13. Per the germline V gene, CDR1 is GTSNPN and CDR2 is SVGIG (reference sequence). Here the CDR3 reads CACDGNSGIFTDTQYF. CDR3 in DNA: TGTGCCTGTGATGGAAATAGCGGGATATTCACAGATACGCAGTATTTT.

Points on this clonotype: The germline gene is not matched at one end of the junction; a read error may be the cause. The genes are TRBV9 and TRBJ2-5; TRBD1 or TRBD2 may be the D gene (6 bases each). The CDR3 length is 15 residues. From germline, CDR1 is SGDLS and CDR2 YYNGEE. In DNA form, the CDR3 reads TGTGCCGGCAGCGTAGGAGGGGGAGGCCATGGGACCCAGTACTTC. Its protein is CAGSVGGGGHGTQYF.